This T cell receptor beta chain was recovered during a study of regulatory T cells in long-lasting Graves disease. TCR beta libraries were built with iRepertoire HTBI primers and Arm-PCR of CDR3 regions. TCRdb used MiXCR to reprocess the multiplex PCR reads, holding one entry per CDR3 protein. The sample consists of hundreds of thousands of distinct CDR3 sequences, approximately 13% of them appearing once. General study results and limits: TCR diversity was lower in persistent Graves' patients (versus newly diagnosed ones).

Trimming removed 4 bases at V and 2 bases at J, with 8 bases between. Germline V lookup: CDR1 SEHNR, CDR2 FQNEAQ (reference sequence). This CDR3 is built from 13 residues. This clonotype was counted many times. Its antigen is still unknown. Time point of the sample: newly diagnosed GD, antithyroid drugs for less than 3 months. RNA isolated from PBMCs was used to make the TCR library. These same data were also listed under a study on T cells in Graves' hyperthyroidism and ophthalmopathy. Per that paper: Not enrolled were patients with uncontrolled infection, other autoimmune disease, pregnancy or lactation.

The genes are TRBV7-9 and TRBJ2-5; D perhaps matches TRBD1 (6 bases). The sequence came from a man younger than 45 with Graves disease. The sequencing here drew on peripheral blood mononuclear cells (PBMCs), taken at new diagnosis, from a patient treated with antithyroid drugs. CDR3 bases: TGTGCCAGCAGCTCCACAGGGCAAGAGACCCAGTACTTC. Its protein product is CASSSTGQETQYF.